One T cell receptor beta chain is described in this entry. Its antigen is undetermined. This CDR3 region has 14 residues. V trimming: 2 bases; J trimming: 4 bases; junction bases outside the gene matches: 4. Looked up from germline, CDR1 is MDHEN and CDR2 is SYDVKM. The source of the sample is a study of regulatory T cells. Points from the study as a whole: Hydrophobic residues at CDR3 positions 6 and 7 were enriched in conventional CD4+ T cells of CD3G-deficient patients.

The primer mix had 52 TRBV and 13 TRBJ primers. Data came from immunoSEQ multiplex PCR; TCRdb stores just in-frame clones and leaves some out. This sample has approximately 37,000 clones, with 89% found just once. The sample taken for sequencing was conventional CD4+ T cells sorted from blood. The chain uses TRBV28 and TRBJ2-7; 8 positions match TRBD1. The TCR was taken from a person aged 18 to 30 with CD3G deficiency. In nucleotides, the CDR3 is TGTGCCAGCAGTTTACAGGGGGCGTTTTACGAGCAGTACTTC. Its protein product is CASSLQGAFYEQYF.